This entry features one T cell receptor (beta chain) sequence. This sample is part of a study of response to subunit inactivated influenza vaccine. Looked up from germline, CDR1 is MNHEY and CDR2 is SVGAGI. The V gene lost 0 bases and the J gene lost 0 bases, with 6 bases spanning the gap. The CDR3 is made up of 16 amino acids. TCRdb reprocessed the RT-PCR reads via MiXCR and lists one record per CDR3 protein. The table has 150,000 to 200,000 distinct CDR3 sequences, about 10% seen once. The clonotype was recovered from a man aged 45 to 75 who received an inactivated influenza vaccine. Here the sequenced sample was CD8+ T cells sorted from PBMCs, taken less than 25 months after vaccination. V gene TRBV6-5 combines with J gene TRBJ2-6; D is ambiguous. Here the CDR3 reads CASSYSVGSGANVLTF. As DNA, the CDR3 is TGTGCCAGCAGTTACTCAGTGGGCTCTGGGGCCAACGTCCTGACTTTC.